This TCR beta chain was identified during a study of CD8+CD57+ T cells in acquired aplastic anemia. Background on the study: Mean yield of DNA from sorted CD4+ and CD8+ cells was approximately 3 ug.

CD8+CD57+ cell expansion, shown by flow cytometry, had occurred in the patients selected for sequencing. Severe acquired aplastic anemia was the diagnosis recorded for all patients. The CDR3 consists of 13 residues. Germline V lookup: CDR1 SEHNR, CDR2 FQNEAQ (reference sequence). Trimming removed 6 bases at V and 4 bases at J, with 12 bases between. Genomic DNA, the template, was used for profiling of the TCR beta VDJ and CDR3. TCRdb re-called the reads through MiXCR, storing one row per CDR3 protein. The sample contains 130,000 or so distinct CDR3 sequences, 40% of which appear only once. This sequence was found in a human donor with aplastic anemia. Sequences were obtained from sorted CD4+, CD8+, or CD8+CD57+ T cells (not recorded which) from PBMCs. The chain uses TRBV7-9 and TRBJ1-2; D is unclear. CDR3 coding DNA: TGTGCCAGCAGGAAGGGTACTTCCTATGGCTACACCTTC. Translation: CASRKGTSYGYTF.